These 9 T cell receptor beta chains came from one sample sequenced in a study of sequential checkpoint blockade in melanoma. Method: immunoSEQ multiplex PCR; TCRdb's copy keeps in-frame clones and lacks some. The sample comprises 6,500 to 10,000 clones, about three fifths of which are singletons, and around 46% rests with the top ten. Specified treatment: randomized to nivolumab then ipilimumab (arm A) or the reverse (arm B). This specimen consisted of CD8+ T cells sorted from blood (inferred from file names), obtained from a patient given nivolumab and ipilimumab in sequence. These receptors were obtained from a human patient with melanoma. Some clones in this sample may be carry-over from other donors' samples.

The chain recombines TRBV6-6 with TRBJ2-1, with 8 bases that match TRBD1. The CDR3 extends over 15 amino acids. V was clipped by 6 bases and J by 5 bases; unmatched bases: 9. The germline CDR1 and CDR2 sequences are MNHNY and SVGAGI (reference sequence). The DNA of the CDR3 is TGTGCCAGCAGACCCCTCGGGACAGGTCACAATGAGCAGTTCTTC. This sequence encodes CASRPLGTGHNEQFF.

This chain connects TRBV7-6 to TRBJ1-4; 8 nucleotides match TRBD1. Germline values: CDR1 SGHVS, CDR2 FNYEAQ. Trimming cost V 5 bases and J 5 bases; bases outside gene matches: 7. The CDR3 contains 15 residues. The CDR3 sequence is CASSAGQGFNEKLFF. Written as DNA, the CDR3 is TGTGCCAGCAGCGCAGGACAGGGCTTCAATGAAAAACTGTTTTTT.

The chain links TRBV6-1 to TRBJ2-7; TRBD2 might be the D (6 bases). Trimming left V 9 bases short and J 1 base short, with 7 bases between. Per the germline V gene, CDR1 is MNHNS and CDR2 is SASEGT. The CDR3 is 11 residues long. CDR3 sequence (DNA): TGTGCCAGTCGGGAGTCCTACGAGCAGTACTTC. Its protein is CASRESYEQYF.

The genes are TRBV30 and TRBJ2-7, with 10 positions matching TRBD1. The CDR3 loop spans 15 amino acids. Germline trimming cut 2 bases from V and 3 bases from J; bases unmatched to any gene: 7. Germline-derived CDR1 and CDR2 are GTSNPN and SVGIG (reference sequence). CDR3 sequence (DNA): TGTGCCTGGAGTACTGACAGGGGGCGCTTCTACGAGCAGTACTTC. Its protein product is CAWSTDRGRFYEQYF.

The chain carries TRBV11-2 and TRBJ2-5; 7 nucleotides match TRBD1. Gene TRBJ2-7 matches the end of the DNA better, so the J call may be wrong. CDR1 and CDR2 (germline): SGHAT, FQNNGV. This CDR3 comprises 15 residues. The CDR3 DNA reads TGTGCCAGCAGCTTGCGGGCAGGGGGCTCCTACGAGCAGTACTTC. Its translation is CASSLRAGGSYEQYF.

This clone is large within its sample. This same CDR3 is encoded by further DNA sequences in the sample. The CDR3 region is CASSNGLAGGDTQYF. The CDR3 region has the DNA TGTGCCAGCAGCAACGGACTAGCGGGGGGAGATACGCAGTATTTT. The chain carries TRBV7-2 and TRBJ2-3, with 14 nucleotides matching TRBD2. CDR1 and CDR2 from the germline V gene are SGHTA and FQGNSA. The ends lost 5 bases at V and 5 bases at J; junction bases unmatched: 3. This CDR3 is 15 amino acids long. Full variable domain (missing parts from reference TRBV7-2 and TRBJ2-3): GAGVSQSPSNKVTEKGKDVELRCDPISGHTALYWYRQSLGQGLEFLIYFQGNSAPDKSGLPSDRFSAERTGGSVSTLTIQRTQQEDSAVYLCASSNGLAGGDTQYFGPGTRLTVL.

This rearrangement joins TRBV5-1 to TRBJ2-1; the match to TRBD2 covers 10 bases. The CDR3 is made up of 16 amino acids. V dropped 4 bases and J dropped 5; count of bases not matched to a gene: 9. Germline-derived CDR1 and CDR2 are SGHRS and YFSETQ. The CDR3 DNA reads TGCGCCAGCAGCGCAAGCGGGGGGGTTTCAAACAATGAGCAGTTCTTC. It codes for CASSASGGVSNNEQFF.

The J gene is TRBJ2-2, the V gene TRBV2; D is possibly TRBD2 (6 bases). This CDR3 has 13 residues. Per the germline V gene, CDR1 is SNHLY and CDR2 is FYNNEI. V was clipped by 11 bases and J by 2 bases, with 12 bases between them. Written as DNA, the CDR3 is TGTGCCTGGCGGGATCTTAACACCGGGGAGCTGTTTTTT. Its protein is CAWRDLNTGELFF.

V usage is TRBV7-9 and J usage is TRBJ1-1, with a possible D match to TRBD1 (5 bases). V lost 7 bases and J 3 bases, leaving 12 bases between the germline ends. The CDR3 extends over 13 amino acids. Per germline, CDR1 SEHNR and CDR2 FQNEAQ (reference sequence). DNA of the CDR3: TGTGCCAGCATCGGGGGGTGGGACACTGAAGCTTTCTTT. This encodes CASIGGWDTEAFF.